This TCR beta chain came from a study of blood T cell repertoires in COVID-19 (dated by TCRdb to 2018 to 2021). Background on the whole study: Samples from collaborators originated in the United States, Italy and Spain and spanned both the acute and convalescent phases of COVID-19. The material from the prospective study consisted of cDNA or gDNA derived from T cells, B-cell-depleted T cells, or PBMCs. The dataset comprised deeply sampled blood TCRbeta repertoires from subjects exposed to, actively infected with, or recovered from COVID-19. A freely available public database, intended as a resource for researchers studying the immune response to SARS-CoV-2, is where the repertoires were released. Samples came from the ongoing ImmuneRACE study (first 160 participants) plus 1,254 subjects from 6 global collaborators. Nearly every sample came with metadata listing a de-identified subject ID, COVID-19 status, age in years and sex. Where HLA class I and class II types were available, the types were taken from metadata supplied by the sample provider, not from assay-based typing.

The study at large found these results: How much clinical and demographic metadata was included differed by source and by participant, and the metadata was provided uncurated.

This clone was counted a single time. Its antigen remains unidentified. Base qualities are not provided; no much larger clone lies one nucleotide away. The germline V gene (reference sequence) provides CDR1 LNHDA and CDR2 SQIVND. After removal of 4 bases from V and 1 base from J, the junction retains 5 bases not matched to a gene. From the cysteine through the phenylalanine, the CDR3 covers 15 amino acids. The retained sequence is limited to the CDR3, 45 bases, with the frame set at the first base. TCRbeta CDR3 regions were amplified from genomic DNA by means of the immunoSEQ Assay, a bias-controlled multiplex PCR. From the authors' description of their analysis: Within the assay, amplification of reference gene primers was used to estimate how many nucleated cells each sample contained. Sequence reads were collapsed and filtered to measure the absolute abundance of every unique TCRbeta CDR3 rearrangement. For each sample, productive Simpson clonality was calculated by taking the square root of Simpson's diversity index across productive rearrangements. TCRdb retrieved this table from immuneACCESS and kept in-frame rearrangements only. Not all clones are present; in checked studies, unresolved V genes account for under half, and no reason is known for the remainder. The DNA gave D and trimming, while V, J and clone size come from that table. Within this sample are 380,000 or so clones, with approximately 86% of them counted one time only. The top ten constitute 7.1% of the sample.

In Seattle, one collaborating source enrolled patients while the infection was active and tracked those patients longitudinally over the course of disease. Each collaborating institution followed its own protocols to collect whole blood in K2EDTA tubes. Collaborator samples were shipped for TCRbeta analysis as frozen whole blood, isolated PBMCs, or DNA extracted from either sample type. The chain joins TRBV19 to TRBJ2-3, with TRBD1 matching 7 junction bases. The origin of this receptor is a woman aged 55-69 years with COVID-19, enrolled during active disease. The source material was peripheral blood. The nucleotides are TGTGCCAGTAGTAATACAGGGGTCGGCACAGATACGCAGTATTTT. Its protein product is CASSNTGVGTDTQYF.